Following are 2 T cell receptor beta chains from one sample sequenced in a study of cytomegalovirus exposure and HLA in healthy donors. With 60 Vbeta and 13 Jbeta primers, the PCR was carried out. The repertoire was sequenced with immunoSEQ multiplex PCR; TCRdb's copy has only in-frame clones and lacks some. The ten top clones account for roughly 8.8%, within a sample of around 55,000 clones. The specimen was PBMCs. Receptors originate from a man aged 45-60 years in good health and CMV-seropositive.

The chain couples TRBV7-9 to TRBJ2-7; 11 positions match TRBD2. V lost 5 bases, J lost 4 bases, and 4 bases stayed unmatched. This CDR3 region has 14 residues. Germline lookup yields CDR1 SEHNR and CDR2 FQNEAQ (reference sequence). CDR3 sequence (DNA): TGTGCCAGCAGCCTTACTAGCGGGGGTTACGAGCAGTACTTC. Translating gives CASSLTSGGYEQYF. Variable domain in full (rest from reference TRBV7-9 and TRBJ2-7): DTGVSQNPRHKITKRGQNVTFRCDPISEHNRLYWYRQTLGQGPEFLTYFQNEAQLEKSRLLSDRFSAERPKGSFSTLEIQRTEQGDSAMYLCASSLTSGGYEQYFGPGTRLTVT.

V is TRBV5-6 and J is TRBJ1-2; 8 bases are shared with TRBD1. This CDR3 spans 16 amino acids. J gave up 6 bases and V 4 bases, and 14 bases lay outside the gene matches. The germline V gene encodes CDR1 SGHDT and CDR2 YYEEEE. CDR3 protein: CASSQSGQGKFNGYTF. The CDR3 DNA reads TGTGCCAGCAGCCAGAGCGGACAGGGAAAGTTTAATGGCTACACCTTC.